This T cell receptor (beta chain) is from a study of blood T cell repertoires in COVID-19. Assay: immunoSEQ multiplex PCR; the TCRdb copy retains only in-frame clones and omits some. The profile shows around 130,000 clones, 84% of them singletons. Germline trimming cut 8 bases from V and 6 bases from J; bases unmatched to any gene: 4. The CDR3 runs 12 residues. Germline V gives CDR1 MNHEY, CDR2 SMNVEV (reference sequence). Sequenced input: peripheral blood. V is TRBV27 and J is TRBJ2-7, with 10 bases matching TRBD1. The TCR originated in a man in his sixties with acute or convalescent COVID-19. The CDR3, as DNA: TGTGCCAGCCGCTGGACAGGGGGCGAGCAGTACTTC. The encoded protein is CASRWTGGEQYF.